This record covers a single T cell receptor (beta chain). It has no known antigen specificity. Base quality data are lacking; no much larger clone is found one base away. The sample comes from a study of blood T cell repertoires in COVID-19 (dated by TCRdb to between 2020 and 2021). Turning to the overall study: The collaborator samples originated in the United States, Italy and Spain and spanned the acute and convalescent phases of COVID-19. The prospective study material was composed of cDNA or gDNA derived from T cells, B-cell-depleted T cells, or PBMCs. Subjects who had been exposed to COVID-19, were actively infected with it, or had recovered from it provided the deeply sampled blood TCRbeta repertoires that made up the dataset. A freely available public database, intended as a resource for researchers studying the immune response to SARS-CoV-2, is where the repertoires were released. Samples were obtained from the ongoing ImmuneRACE study (first 160 participants) and from 1,254 subjects provided by 6 global collaborators. A de-identified subject ID, COVID-19 status, age in years and sex were almost always included in the sample metadata. HLA class I and class II types, where available, came from metadata supplied by the sample provider rather than from assay-based typing.

TCRbeta CDR3 regions were amplified from genomic DNA using the immunoSEQ Assay, a bias-controlled multiplex PCR. Concerning the study's data processing: The number of nucleated cells in each sample was estimated by amplification of reference gene primers within the assay. To quantify the absolute abundance of each unique TCRbeta CDR3 rearrangement, sequence reads were collapsed and filtered. For each sample, productive Simpson clonality was calculated by taking the square root of Simpson's diversity index across productive rearrangements. This is the immuneACCESS table as TCRdb keeps it, with only in-frame sequences that have V and J called. A part of the clones is gone; compared with another copy, unresolved V genes explain less than half, and the rest is unexplained. V, J and clone size are taken as reported in that table, and D and trimming were inferred from the DNA itself. In this sample the table shows 81,000 or so clones, roughly 92% of which occur a single time. Of the sample, about 6.6% falls within the top ten clones.

What the research found in general, with its limitations: How much clinical and demographic metadata was included differed by source and by participant, and the metadata was provided uncurated.

The CDR3 runs 20 residues from the cysteine to the phenylalanine. The entry retains the CDR3 DNA only, 60 bases that are in frame from base 1. CDR1 and CDR2 are drawn from the germline V gene (reference sequence): MNHEY, SMNVEV. The germline V and J ends show losses of 4 bases and 7 bases respectively, and no gene match explains 21 bases of the junction. The collaborating institutions used their own protocols to collect whole blood in K2EDTA tubes. For TCRbeta analysis, collaborators shipped samples in one of three forms: frozen whole blood, isolated PBMCs, or DNA extracted from either of those sample types.

What was sequenced was peripheral blood. This receptor was identified in a woman aged 60 to 75 with active COVID-19. The chain is made from TRBV27 and TRBJ2-5; 13 bases in between match TRBD2. The DNA sequence is as follows: TGTGCCAGCAGTTCCGCTCGACTAGCGGGGGGACTTAGCGTTTCTCCGACCCAGTACTTC. This yields the protein CASSSARLAGGLSVSPTQYF.